These 2 T cell receptor beta chains were sequenced from one sample in a study of identifying expanded T cells in peripheral blood. Measured with immunoSEQ multiplex PCR; TCRdb has only the in-frame clones, and not every one. The table has 81,000 or so clones, 84% seen once. Material: blood. Every receptor here comes from a person aged 18 to 70 in good health.

The rearrangement uses TRBV28 and TRBJ1-5, with TRBD1 as a possible D gene (6 bases). The germline V gene has CDR1 MDHEN and CDR2 SYDVKM. This CDR3 region has 13 residues. The V end was cut by 7 bases, the J end by 7 bases, with 14 bases between. The CDR3, as DNA: TGTGCCAGCACAAGCCCGGGGGCACAGCCCCAGCATTTT. The encoded protein is CASTSPGAQPQHF.

The chain joins TRBV7-8 to TRBJ2-3; D is perhaps TRBD1 or TRBD2 (6 bases each). Trimming stripped 3 bases from V and 7 bases from J, with 17 bases between. Germline V gene lookup returns CDR1 SGHVS and CDR2 FQNEAQ. CDR3 size: 15 residues. CDR3 amino acids: CASSFRGGKTNTQYF. Here the CDR3 DNA reads TGTGCCAGCAGCTTCAGGGGCGGGAAGACGAATACGCAGTATTTT.